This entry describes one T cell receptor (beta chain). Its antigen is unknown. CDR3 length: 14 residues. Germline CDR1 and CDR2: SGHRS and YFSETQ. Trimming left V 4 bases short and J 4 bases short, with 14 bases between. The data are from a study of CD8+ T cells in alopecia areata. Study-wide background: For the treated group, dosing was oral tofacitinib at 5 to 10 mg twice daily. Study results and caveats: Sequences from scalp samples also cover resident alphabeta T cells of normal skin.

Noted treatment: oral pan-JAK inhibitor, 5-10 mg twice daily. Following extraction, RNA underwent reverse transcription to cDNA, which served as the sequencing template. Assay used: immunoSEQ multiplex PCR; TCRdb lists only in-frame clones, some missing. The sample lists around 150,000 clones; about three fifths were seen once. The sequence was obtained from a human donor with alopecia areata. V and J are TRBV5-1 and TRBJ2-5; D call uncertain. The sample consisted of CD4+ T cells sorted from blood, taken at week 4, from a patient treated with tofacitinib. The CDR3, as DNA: TGCGCCAGCAGCCCTATACTGGTTGGAGAGACCCAGTACTTC. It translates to CASSPILVGETQYF.